A selection of T cell receptor beta chains follows, all from one sample in a study of blood T cell repertoires in COVID-19. Clones were sequenced by immunoSEQ multiplex PCR, and TCRdb holds only the in-frame ones, with some missing. The table lists 78,000 or so clones, roughly 89% of them singletons. Sequencing was carried out using peripheral blood. The receptor source for this set is a woman aged 50 to 60 with acute or convalescent COVID-19. Both conserved end residues are part of each CDR3. A D gene is named only where the DNA matches it firmly. The size entry is marked missing in some rows and otherwise reads once, few, many or a size class.

V gene,clone size,D gene,J gene,CDR3 DNA,CDR3 protein
TRBV28,.,TRBD1,TRBJ2-7,TGTGCCAGCAGTCCATGGACAGGGGCGAAGGAGCAGTACTTC,CASSPWTGAKEQYF
TRBV7-6,.,.,TRBJ1-5,TGTGCCAGCAACTCAGGGCCCCAGCATTTT,CASNSGPQHF
TRBV5-1,once,.,TRBJ2-1,TGCGCCAGCAGCTTGGCCGCGGTCGTACGGAATGAGCAGTTCTTC,CASSLAAVVRNEQFF
TRBV6-5,.,TRBD1,TRBJ1-2,TGTGCCAGCAGTTCCCCTCAGGGGGCGCTTGGTGGCTACACCTTC,CASSSPQGALGGYTF
TRBV7-8,few,TRBD1,TRBJ1-3,TGTGCCAGCAGCGTAAACAGGGGAGCGGGAAACACCATATATTTT,CASSVNRGAGNTIYF
TRBV10-3,.,TRBD2,TRBJ2-7,TGTGCCATCAGTGAGGAGGGCACTAGCGGGAGGGCCGGGGAGCAGTACTTC,CAISEEGTSGRAGEQYF
TRBV6-5,.,TRBD2,TRBJ2-7,TGTGCCAGCAGTTACTCTTCTAGCGGGAGGGGCAACGAGCAGTACTTC,CASSYSSSGRGNEQYF
TRBV5-6,once,.,TRBJ2-1,TGTGCCAGCAGCTTGCGGGGTAGAATCGAGCAGTTCTTC,CASSLRGRIEQFF
TRBV12-3/TRBV12-4,.,.,TRBJ1-1,TGTGCCAGCAGTTTAGGAGCGCGCACTGAAGCTTTCTTT,CASSLGARTEAFF
TRBV19,.,.,TRBJ2-3,TGTGCCAGTAGTGGGGGCCGTACAGATACGCAGTATTTT,CASSGGRTDTQYF
TRBV29-1,.,TRBD1,TRBJ1-1,TGCAGCGCCAGACAGGGGGCGGTCACTGAAGCTTTCTTT,CSARQGAVTEAFF
TRBV2,.,.,TRBJ2-5,TGTGCCAGCAGGCCCTCGTTGTGGAGCGAGCGCGACCAAGAGACCCAGTACTTC,CASRPSLWSERDQETQYF
TRBV18,.,.,TRBJ1-2,TGTGCCAGCTCACCTGATCTAGCCTATGGCTACACCTTC,CASSPDLAYGYTF
TRBV5-1,.,TRBD2,TRBJ2-3,TGCGCCAGCAGCTTGGTTGGGCTAGCGGGCCGCGGCACAGATACGCAGTATTTT,CASSLVGLAGRGTDTQYF
TRBV25-1,.,.,TRBJ1-6,TGTGCCAGCAGTCGAGAGGGTTATTCACCCCTCCACTTT,CASSREGYSPLHF
TRBV28,.,.,TRBJ1-5,TGTGCCAGCAGGCTTATGGTACAGGGAGGGAAGCCCCAGCATTTT,CASRLMVQGGKPQHF
TRBV18,once,.,TRBJ2-1,TGTGCCAGCTCACCCCCCGTCGTGTCTGAGCAGTTCTTC,CASSPPVVSEQFF
TRBV7-2,once,TRBD2,TRBJ2-3,TGTGCCAGCACCTCCCTTAGCGGGAGGGCCACAGATACGCAGTATTTT,CASTSLSGRATDTQYF
TRBV11-3,.,.,TRBJ2-2,TGTGCCAGCAGCCTCAAGATGGGGGCACCTCACACCGGGGAGCTGTTTTTT,CASSLKMGAPHTGELFF
TRBV10-3,.,TRBD1,TRBJ1-6,TGTGCCATCAACAGGGACAGCAATTCACCCCTCCACTTT,CAINRDSNSPLHF
TRBV27,.,TRBD1,TRBJ2-1,TGTGCCAGCAGTTTTCAGGGGGCCAATGAGCAGTTCTTC,CASSFQGANEQFF
TRBV30,once,TRBD1,TRBJ2-7,TGTGCCTGGTCGGCAGGGACAGGGTACGAGCAGTACTTC,CAWSAGTGYEQYF
TRBV3-1/TRBV3-2,.,TRBD1,TRBJ1-4,TGTGCCAGCAGCCCGTCGACAGGGGGTCCTAATGAAAAACTGTTTTTT,CASSPSTGGPNEKLFF
TRBV5-1,once,.,TRBJ1-6,TGCGCCAGCAGCGCAGGGGATTCACCCCTCCACTTT,CASSAGDSPLHF
TRBV13,.,TRBD1,TRBJ1-1,TGTGCCAGCAGCCCGACAGGGGGGAACACTGAAGCTTTCTTT,CASSPTGGNTEAFF
TRBV28,.,.,TRBJ1-2,TGTGCCAGCAGTTTCCTGGCCAGGTCCTACGGCTACACCTTC,CASSFLARSYGYTF
TRBV6-2/TRBV6-3,.,.,TRBJ2-3,TGTGCCAGCAGTTACTCGTCGGATACGCAGTATTTT,CASSYSSDTQYF
TRBV6-2/TRBV6-3,.,.,TRBJ1-6,TGTGCCAGCAGTCCAGGGAATTCACCCCTCCACTTT,CASSPGNSPLHF
TRBV19,.,.,TRBJ1-2,TGTGCCAGTAGTTACTCGGGGGGCAGCTATGGCTACACCTTC,CASSYSGGSYGYTF
TRBV5-4,.,.,TRBJ1-6,TGTGCCAGCAGGACGGCGGATAATTCACCCCTCCACTTT,CASRTADNSPLHF
TRBV6-5,few,.,TRBJ2-7,TGTGCCAGCACCCAACGACAGTCCTCCTACGAGCAGTACTTC,CASTQRQSSYEQYF
TRBV5-8,.,TRBD2,TRBJ2-1,TGTGCCAGCAGCTCGACGACTAGCGGAAGGAATGAGCAGTTCTTC,CASSSTTSGRNEQFF